This passage covers 18 T cell receptor beta chains from one sample sequenced in a study of cytomegalovirus exposure and HLA in healthy donors. The PCR employed 60 Vbeta primers together with 13 Jbeta primers. This table comes from immunoSEQ multiplex PCR, and its TCRdb copy is limited to in-frame clones, with some not included. The sample holds about 94,000 clones, around 82% seen once. The sample was PBMCs. The source of these receptors is a woman aged 55-70 years in good health and CMV-seronegative.

This clone was observed a single time. The rearrangement links TRBV27 to TRBJ1-1; D gene ambiguous. The CDR3 is made up of 14 amino acids. The ends were cut back, 5 bases at V and 1 base at J, with 11 bases in the middle. Germline V gene sequence: CDR1 MNHEY, CDR2 SMNVEV (reference sequence). CDR3 loop: CASSPDGGNTEAFF. The CDR3 bases are TGTGCCAGCAGTCCGGACGGAGGGAACACTGAAGCTTTCTTT.

The V gene is TRBV28, the J gene TRBJ1-2, with 9 positions matching TRBD1. V lost 6 bases, J lost 6 bases, and 20 bases stayed unmatched. The germline CDR1 and CDR2 sequences are MDHEN and SYDVKM. The CDR3 loop spans 18 amino acids. Here the CDR3 DNA reads TGTGCCAGCAGGCCGGGACAGGGTTCGAGGGTGTGGTATGATGGCTACACCTTC. Its protein is CASRPGQGSRVWYDGYTF.

This chain uses TRBV4-3 with TRBJ2-2; D gene unclear. The CDR3 spans 14 residues. V lost 4 bases and J lost 4, with 10 bases in between. Germline-derived CDR1 and CDR2 are LGHNA and YSLEER. The CDR3 nucleotides are TGCGCCAGCAGCCGCTACACGGGCACCGGGGAGCTGTTTTTT. It is translated as CASSRYTGTGELFF.

A single count supports this clone. The V call is TRBV13, the J call TRBJ1-2; 8 bases fit TRBD1. CDR1 is PRHDT, CDR2 FYEKMQ, per germline (reference sequence). The CDR3 contains 16 residues. The trim removed 5 bases at V and 6 bases at J, leaving 14 bases unmatched. For the CDR3, the DNA is TGTGCCAGCAGCCTTTCCCAGGGACAGGCGGTCCATGGCTACACCTTC. It yields the protein CASSLSQGQAVHGYTF.

This rearrangement joins TRBV5-6 to TRBJ1-3; the D gene is possibly TRBD1 (5 bases). V lost 4 bases and J lost 4, with 12 bases in between. The CDR3 has 14 amino acids. The germline CDR1 and CDR2 sequences are SGHDT and YYEEEE. The CDR3 DNA follows: TGTGCCAGCAGCCGCATCCAGGGCGGAAACACCATATATTTT. Protein sequence: CASSRIQGGNTIYF.

The chain is built from TRBV7-2 and TRBJ2-7, with 7 bases lining up with TRBD2. V was clipped by 5 bases and J by 5 bases; unmatched bases: 6. The CDR3 totals 13 residues. Germline lookup yields CDR1 SGHTA and CDR2 FQGNSA. CDR3 DNA: TGTGCCAGCAGCCGGACTAGGAGTGACGAGCAGTACTTC. Its protein is CASSRTRSDEQYF.

With respect to this clone: The sample carries other DNA sequences with the same CDR3. J is TRBJ2-2 and V is TRBV9; 7 bases match TRBD2. With V trimmed by 0 bases and J by 6 bases, 2 bases remained unmatched. CDR1 is SGDLS and CDR2 is YYNGEE in the germline V gene. CDR3 size: 14 residues. The CDR3 DNA sequence: TGTGCCAGCAGCGTAGCTGGGGGGGCCGGGGAGCTGTTTTTT. It translates to CASSVAGGAGELFF. The variable domain in full, with the rest retrieved from reference TRBV9 and TRBJ2-2, is DSGVTQTPKHLITATGQRVTLRCSPRSGDLSVYWYQQSLDQGLQFLIQYYNGEERAKGNILERFSAQQFPDLHSELNLSSLELGDSALYFCASSVAGGAGELFFGEGSRLTVL.

The chain carries TRBV2 and TRBJ2-7; possibly TRBD2 for D (6 bases). Trimming removed 6 bases from V and 6 bases from J, with 24 bases in between. Germline V lookup: CDR1 SNHLY, CDR2 FYNNEI. The CDR3 extends over 16 amino acids. CDR3 nucleotide sequence: TGTGCCAGCAGAGACGTTGGACTATCTCCCGAGAGCGAGCAGTACTTC. Encoded protein: CASRDVGLSPESEQYF.

The chain is built from TRBV5-1 and TRBJ2-3; 8 bases line up with TRBD2. Germline-derived CDR1 and CDR2 are SGHRS and YFSETQ. This CDR3 region has 18 residues. Unmatched junction bases numbered 13, after V lost 0 bases and J lost 4 bases. CDR3 in DNA: TGCGCCAGCAGCTTGGGACCCAGCTCCGGGACTAGGCCAGATACGCAGTATTTT. Translating gives CASSLGPSSGTRPDTQYF. Filled out from reference TRBV5-1 and TRBJ2-3, the complete variable domain reads KAGVTQTPRYLIKTRGQQVTLSCSPISGHRSVSWYQQTPGQGLQFLFEYFSETQRNKGNFPGRFSGRQFSNSRSEMNVSTLELGDSALYLCASSLGPSSGTRPDTQYFGPGTRLTVL.

This sequence joins TRBV7-9 and TRBJ1-2; 11 nucleotides align to TRBD1. Germline V gives CDR1 SEHNR, CDR2 FQNEAQ (reference sequence). CDR3 length equals 14 residues. V was pared by 1 base and J by 8 bases, with 3 bases of the junction left unmatched. CDR3 DNA sequence: TGTGCCAGCAGCTTAGGGACAGGGGGCGTAGGCTACACCTTC. Translating it yields CASSLGTGGVGYTF.

In this sample, this clone turned up a few times. The rearrangement links TRBV6-5 to TRBJ2-7, with TRBD1 matching 8 bases. Germline-derived CDR1 and CDR2 are MNHEY and SVGAGI. The junction had 1 base not matched to a gene; V was cut back by 0 bases and J by 3 bases. The CDR3 covers 14 residues. The CDR3 DNA reads as TGTGCCAGCAGTTACTCGACAGGGGACTACGAGCAGTACTTC. It is translated as CASSYSTGDYEQYF.

This clone has just a few counts. The V call is TRBV7-9, the J call TRBJ2-1, with 7 bases matching TRBD2. The germline gives CDR1 SEHNR, CDR2 FQNEAQ (reference sequence). Germline trimming cut 2 bases from V and 4 bases from J; bases unmatched to any gene: 8. The length of the CDR3 is 16 residues. CDR3 sequence reads: CASSLSPAGSYNEQFF. Written as DNA, the CDR3 is TGTGCCAGCAGCTTAAGCCCAGCGGGGTCATACAATGAGCAGTTCTTC.

This clone was counted once. J is TRBJ2-1 and V is TRBV7-8, with D possibly TRBD2 on 6 matching bases. This CDR3 contains 16 residues. CDR1 is SGHVS, CDR2 FQNEAQ, per germline. V was clipped by 5 bases and J by 5 bases, with 19 bases between them. The CDR3 protein is CASSRTGLTIDNEQFF. CDR3 in DNA: TGTGCCAGCAGCCGAACGGGACTGACTATAGACAATGAGCAGTTCTTC.

The chain carries TRBV6-4 and TRBJ2-1; D remains unclear. The V end lost 0 bases, the J end lost 0 bases, and 6 bases lay between the germline ends. Germline V gene data show CDR1 as MRHNA and CDR2 as SNTAGT. There are 15 residues in the CDR3. DNA for the CDR3: TGTGCCAGCAGTGACTCCCTAGACTCCTACAATGAGCAGTTCTTC. It codes for CASSDSLDSYNEQFF.

This chain's CDR3 is CASSVGSGNTEAFF. In DNA, the CDR3 is TGTGCCAGCAGCGTAGGTTCCGGGAACACTGAAGCTTTCTTT. This chain links TRBV9 with TRBJ1-1; D uncertain. Trimming stripped 0 bases from V and 1 base from J, with 7 bases between. Germline V lookup: CDR1 SGDLS, CDR2 YYNGEE. The CDR3 sequence is 14 residues long.

The chain combines TRBV10-1 with TRBJ1-5; tentatively, D is TRBD1 (6 bases). Trimming took 4 bases from V and 0 from J, leaving 16 bases between them. Germline-derived CDR1 and CDR2 are WNHNN and SYGVQD (reference sequence). The CDR3 consists of 17 residues. CDR3 sequence (DNA): TGCGCCAGCAGTGTACAGGGCCGGAAAGATAGCAATCAGCCCCAGCATTTT. Protein sequence: CASSVQGRKDSNQPQHF.

The chain joins TRBV5-1 to TRBJ2-7; TRBD1 agrees at 8 bases. J was trimmed by 2 bases and V by 5 bases; bases with no gene match: 9. The CDR3 covers 15 residues. The germline gives CDR1 SGHRS, CDR2 YFSETQ. The CDR3 loop reads CASRLGQGITYEQYF. In nucleotides, the CDR3 is TGCGCCAGCAGACTAGGACAGGGAATCACCTACGAGCAGTACTTC.

This CDR3 reads CASSYTSGTDTQYF. Written as DNA, the CDR3 is TGTGCCAGCAGTTACACCAGCGGCACAGATACGCAGTATTTT. The chain has TRBV6-5 and TRBJ2-3; D not resolved. Trimming shortened V by 2 bases and J by 1 base, and 7 bases separated the two germline ends. The germline V gene has CDR1 MNHEY and CDR2 SVGAGI. The length of the CDR3 is 14 residues.